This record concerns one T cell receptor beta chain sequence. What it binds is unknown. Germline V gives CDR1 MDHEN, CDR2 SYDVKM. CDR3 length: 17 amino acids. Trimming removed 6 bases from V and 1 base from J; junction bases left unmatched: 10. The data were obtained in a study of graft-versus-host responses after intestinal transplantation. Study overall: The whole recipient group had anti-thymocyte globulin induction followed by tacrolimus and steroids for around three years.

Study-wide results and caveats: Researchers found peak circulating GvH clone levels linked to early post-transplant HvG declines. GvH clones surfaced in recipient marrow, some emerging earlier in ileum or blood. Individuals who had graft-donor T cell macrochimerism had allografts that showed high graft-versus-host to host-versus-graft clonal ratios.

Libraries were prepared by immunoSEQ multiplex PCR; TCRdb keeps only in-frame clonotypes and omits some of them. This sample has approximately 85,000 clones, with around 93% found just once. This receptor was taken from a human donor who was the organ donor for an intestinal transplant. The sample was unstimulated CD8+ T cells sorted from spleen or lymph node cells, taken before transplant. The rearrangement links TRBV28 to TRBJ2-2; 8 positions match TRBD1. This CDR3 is CASSPVFRGQNTGELFF. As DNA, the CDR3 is TGTGCCAGCAGCCCAGTTTTCAGGGGGCAGAACACCGGGGAGCTGTTTTTT.